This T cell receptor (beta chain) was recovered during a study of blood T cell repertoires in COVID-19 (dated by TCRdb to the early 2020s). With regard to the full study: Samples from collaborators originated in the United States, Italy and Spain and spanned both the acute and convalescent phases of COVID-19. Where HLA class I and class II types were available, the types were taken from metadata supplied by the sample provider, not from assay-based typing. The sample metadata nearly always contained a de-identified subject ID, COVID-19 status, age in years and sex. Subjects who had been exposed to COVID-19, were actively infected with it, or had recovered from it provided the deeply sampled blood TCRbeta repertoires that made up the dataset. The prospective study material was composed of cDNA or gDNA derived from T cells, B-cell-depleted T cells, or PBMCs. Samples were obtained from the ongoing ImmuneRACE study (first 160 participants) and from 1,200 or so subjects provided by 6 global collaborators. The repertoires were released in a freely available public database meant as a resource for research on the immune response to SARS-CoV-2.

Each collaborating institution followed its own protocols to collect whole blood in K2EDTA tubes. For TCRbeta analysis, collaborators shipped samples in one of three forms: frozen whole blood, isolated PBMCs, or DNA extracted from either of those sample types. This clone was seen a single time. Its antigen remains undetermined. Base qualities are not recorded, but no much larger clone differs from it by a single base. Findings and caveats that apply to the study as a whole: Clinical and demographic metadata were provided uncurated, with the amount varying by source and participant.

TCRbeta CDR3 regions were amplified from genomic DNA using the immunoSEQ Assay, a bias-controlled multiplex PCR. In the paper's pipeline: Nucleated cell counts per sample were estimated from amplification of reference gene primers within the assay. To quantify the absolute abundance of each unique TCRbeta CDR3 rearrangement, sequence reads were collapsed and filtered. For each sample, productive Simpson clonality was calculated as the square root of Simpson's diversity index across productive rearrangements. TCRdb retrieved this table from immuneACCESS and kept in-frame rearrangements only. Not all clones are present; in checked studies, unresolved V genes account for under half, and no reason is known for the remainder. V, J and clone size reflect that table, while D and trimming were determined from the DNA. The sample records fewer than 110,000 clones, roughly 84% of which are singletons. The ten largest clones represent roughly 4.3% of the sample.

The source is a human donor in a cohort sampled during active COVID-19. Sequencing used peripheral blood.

The DNA sequence reads TGCGCCAGCAGCGGGGGGCTAGCGGGATTCGGTACCTACAATGAGCAGTTCTTC. This gives the protein CASSGGLAGFGTYNEQFF. The chain couples TRBV4-3 to TRBJ2-1; TRBD2 aligns with 9 central bases. Per the germline V gene, LGHNA is the CDR1 and YSLEER is the CDR2. The CDR3 spans 18 residues, from the cysteine through the phenylalanine. Only CDR3 DNA remains: 54 bases, in frame from the first base. The junction shows trimming of 5 bases on V and 2 bases on J, and the gene matches do not reach 13 bases of it.